Listed below are T cell receptor beta chains from one sample, sequenced in a study of cytotoxic CD8 clonotypes in ibrutinib-treated CLL. Produced via immunoSEQ multiplex PCR; TCRdb's table is partial and in-frame only. This repertoire shows approximately 74,000 clones, about 84% found once; its top ten account for roughly 8%. Sequenced here: PBMCs, sampled at disease progression, from a patient treated with ibrutinib. The origin of the receptors is a human donor with chronic lymphocytic leukemia. Both conserved end residues are part of each CDR3. The D gene is left open where the match is weak. Some rows mark clone size as missing; the rest say once, few, many or name a class of expanded clone.

D: NA
size: NA
V: TRBV6-5
J: TRBJ2-5
DNA: TGTGCCAGCAGTTACTCTGTATGGTCGGAGACCCAGTACTTC
CDR3: CASSYSVWSETQYF

D: NA
size: NA
V: TRBV7-2
J: TRBJ1-4
DNA: TGTGCCAGCAGCTTAGACGGGAACCCTAATGAAAAACTGTTTTTT
CDR3: CASSLDGNPNEKLFF

D: NA
size: NA
V: TRBV7-9
J: TRBJ2-1
DNA: TGTGCCAGCAGCCCTTCAAAGATCTACAATGAGCAGTTCTTC
CDR3: CASSPSKIYNEQFF

D: TRBD2
size: NA
V: TRBV5-1
J: TRBJ2-3
DNA: TGCGCCAGCAGCAAGGGACTAGCGGGGGGCCCGACAGATACGCAGTATTTT
CDR3: CASSKGLAGGPTDTQYF

D: TRBD2
size: NA
V: TRBV5-1
J: TRBJ2-7
DNA: TGCGCCAGCAGCTTGGGACTAGCGGGACTTACCTACGAGCAGTACTTC
CDR3: CASSLGLAGLTYEQYF

D: NA
size: NA
V: TRBV5-1
J: TRBJ2-1
DNA: TGCGCCAGCAGGCCGGGACTGTCCTACAATGAGCAGTTCTTC
CDR3: CASRPGLSYNEQFF

D: NA
size: NA
V: TRBV5-1
J: TRBJ2-5
DNA: TGCGCCAGCAAGGAGACGGAAGAGACCCAGTACTTC
CDR3: CASKETEETQYF

D: NA
size: NA
V: TRBV15
J: TRBJ2-5
DNA: TGTGCCACCAGCAGAGATCACGAGACCCAGTACTTC
CDR3: CATSRDHETQYF

D: NA
size: once
V: TRBV5-1
J: TRBJ2-6
DNA: TGCGCCAGCAGCTTGGGGTCTGGGGCCAACGTCCTGACTTTC
CDR3: CASSLGSGANVLTF

D: NA
size: NA
V: TRBV2
J: TRBJ1-1
DNA: TGTGCCAGCAGTGAAGGAGGGGGGCTCCCTGAAGCTTTCTTT
CDR3: CASSEGGGLPEAFF

D: NA
size: NA
V: TRBV28
J: TRBJ1-3
DNA: TGTGCCAGCCTATCCGATGGAAACACCATATATTTT
CDR3: CASLSDGNTIYF

D: NA
size: NA
V: TRBV7-6
J: TRBJ2-5
DNA: TGTGCCAGCAGCTTAGGGACAGAAAAAGAGACCCAGTACTTC
CDR3: CASSLGTEKETQYF

D: NA
size: NA
V: TRBV4-2
J: TRBJ2-3
DNA: TGTGCCAGCAGCCAAGAACAGGGTCGGGGTACGCAGTATTTT
CDR3: CASSQEQGRGTQYF

D: NA
size: NA
V: TRBV5-1
J: TRBJ2-3
DNA: TGCGCCAGCACTGGCACAGATACGCAGTATTTT
CDR3: CASTGTDTQYF

D: TRBD2
size: NA
V: TRBV2
J: TRBJ2-5
DNA: TGTGCCAGCAGTGAGGGAGCGGGGGGTCACCAAGAGACCCAGTACTTC
CDR3: CASSEGAGGHQETQYF

D: NA
size: NA
V: TRBV7-3
J: TRBJ2-1
DNA: TGTGCCAGCAGCACACAGGGCCCCGCGGATGAGCAGTTCTTC
CDR3: CASSTQGPADEQFF

D: NA
size: NA
V: TRBV25-1
J: TRBJ1-1
DNA: TGTGCCAGCCAGGGAACCGAAAAGGGGAACACTGAAGCTTTCTTT
CDR3: CASQGTEKGNTEAFF

D: NA
size: NA
V: TRBV2
J: TRBJ2-1
DNA: TGTGCCAGCAGTCCCCGGGACAACTCCTACAATGAGCAGTTCTTC
CDR3: CASSPRDNSYNEQFF

D: NA
size: NA
V: TRBV18
J: TRBJ2-7
DNA: TGTGCCAGCTCACCAGGCGGGACTCCTGCCTACGAGCAGTACTTC
CDR3: CASSPGGTPAYEQYF

D: NA
size: NA
V: TRBV28
J: TRBJ1-6
DNA: TGTGCCAGCAGTCCTACATTTCCGGCCCGGTCACCCCTCCACTTT
CDR3: CASSPTFPARSPLHF

D: NA
size: NA
V: TRBV2
J: TRBJ2-7
DNA: TGTGCCAGCAGTGTTTCAGGGTTTAGCTCCTACGAGCAGTACTTC
CDR3: CASSVSGFSSYEQYF

D: NA
size: NA
V: TRBV6-6
J: TRBJ1-3
DNA: TGTGCCAGCACCCTAGGCGGGGGGCTTACTGGAAACACCATATATTTT
CDR3: CASTLGGGLTGNTIYF

D: NA
size: NA
V: TRBV5-1
J: TRBJ1-4
DNA: TGCGCCAGCAGCTTGACCCTGGGGGGTGAAAAACTGTTTTTT
CDR3: CASSLTLGGEKLFF

D: NA
size: NA
V: TRBV15
J: TRBJ2-5
DNA: TGTGCCACCAGCAGAGGGACAGAAGAGACCCAGTACTTC
CDR3: CATSRGTEETQYF

D: NA
size: NA
V: TRBV7-3
J: TRBJ2-5
DNA: TGTGCCAGCAGCTTAGCTGATGGGACCCAGTACTTC
CDR3: CASSLADGTQYF

D: NA
size: NA
V: TRBV6-5
J: TRBJ1-2
DNA: TGTGCCAGCTCGTCTTGGGACACACAAAGCTATGGCTACACCTTC
CDR3: CASSSWDTQSYGYTF

D: NA
size: NA
V: TRBV13
J: TRBJ2-5
DNA: TGTGCCAGCAGCTTTAGATTATGGACCCGGGGGAGTAGGGGCCAAGAGACCCAGTACTTC
CDR3: CASSFRLWTRGSRGQETQYF

D: NA
size: once
V: TRBV5-1
J: TRBJ2-1
DNA: TGCGCCAGCAGCTTGGGCCGGCGAGGTGGGGAGCCCTCCTACAATGAGCAGTTCTTC
CDR3: CASSLGRRGGEPSYNEQFF

D: TRBD2
size: NA
V: TRBV11-3
J: TRBJ2-2
DNA: TGTGCCAGCAGCTTTAGCGGGGCGAACACCGGGGAGCTGTTTTTT
CDR3: CASSFSGANTGELFF

D: TRBD2
size: NA
V: TRBV9
J: TRBJ2-7
DNA: TGTGCCAGCAGCGTCCATAGCGGGGGGGCCTACGAGCAGTACTTC
CDR3: CASSVHSGGAYEQYF

D: TRBD2
size: NA
V: TRBV5-1
J: TRBJ2-7
DNA: TGCGCCAGCAGAATAGAACTAGCGGGGCGGGAGCAGTACTTC
CDR3: CASRIELAGREQYF

D: NA
size: NA
V: TRBV6-5
J: TRBJ1-3
DNA: TGTGCCAGCAGTTCCGGAGTAGCCTCTGGAAACACCATATATTTT
CDR3: CASSSGVASGNTIYF

D: NA
size: NA
V: TRBV19
J: TRBJ2-5
DNA: TGTGCCAGTAGTACTCTGGACGGGTCGGAGACCCAGTACTTC
CDR3: CASSTLDGSETQYF

D: TRBD2
size: NA
V: TRBV5-6
J: TRBJ2-7
DNA: TGTGCCAGCAGCTCACTGTGGCGGGGGGCCCCACTCACAACCTACGAGCAGTACTTC
CDR3: CASSSLWRGAPLTTYEQYF

D: NA
size: NA
V: TRBV2
J: TRBJ2-6
DNA: TGTGCCAGCAGTGGCGTAGGCTCTGGGGCCAACGTCCTGACTTTC
CDR3: CASSGVGSGANVLTF

D: NA
size: NA
V: TRBV5-6
J: TRBJ2-3
DNA: TGTGCCAGCAGCTTGAGGCTATTCAACACAGATACGCAGTATTTT
CDR3: CASSLRLFNTDTQYF

D: NA
size: NA
V: TRBV12-2
J: TRBJ2-1
DNA: TGTGCAAGTCGCTTAGATTGGTCCAGCGGGAGAGATTCGGACAATGAGCAGTTCTTC
CDR3: CASRLDWSSGRDSDNEQFF

D: NA
size: NA
V: TRBV2
J: TRBJ2-7
DNA: TGTGCCAGCAGTGGCGTCGTAATTTCCCCCGACGAGCAGTACTTC
CDR3: CASSGVVISPDEQYF

D: NA
size: NA
V: TRBV9
J: TRBJ1-1
DNA: TGTGCCAGCAGCGTAGTTTTGGGCGGTGAAGCTTTCTTT
CDR3: CASSVVLGGEAFF

D: NA
size: NA
V: TRBV4-1
J: TRBJ2-3
DNA: TGCGCCAGCAGCCAAGAGGGGGGTAGCACAGATACGCAGTATTTT
CDR3: CASSQEGGSTDTQYF

D: NA
size: NA
V: TRBV6-5
J: TRBJ1-1
DNA: TGTGCCAGCAGTTACTTGAACCTGAACACTGAAGCTTTCTTT
CDR3: CASSYLNLNTEAFF

D: TRBD2
size: NA
V: TRBV18
J: TRBJ2-1
DNA: TGTGCCAGCTCACCACCCCTAGCGGGGGGGCGTGAGCAGTTCTTC
CDR3: CASSPPLAGGREQFF

D: NA
size: NA
V: TRBV30
J: TRBJ1-4
DNA: TGTGCCTGGAGAAGGACAGACCGGAATGAAAAACTGTTTTTT
CDR3: CAWRRTDRNEKLFF

D: TRBD1
size: NA
V: TRBV19
J: TRBJ1-1
DNA: TGTGCCAGTAGTCATAACGCGCAGGGGGGAACTTTCTTT
CDR3: CASSHNAQGGTFF

D: NA
size: once
V: TRBV19
J: TRBJ1-1
DNA: TGTGCCAGTAGTATCGGGCCGGCTGAAGCTTTCTTT
CDR3: CASSIGPAEAFF

D: NA
size: NA
V: TRBV18
J: TRBJ2-1
DNA: TGTGCCAGCTCACCGGGGAGGGGGTCCTACAATGAGCAGTTCTTC
CDR3: CASSPGRGSYNEQFF

D: TRBD1
size: NA
V: TRBV6-1
J: TRBJ1-2
DNA: TGTGCCAGCAGTGAAGTGGGGACAGACTATGGCTACACCTTC
CDR3: CASSEVGTDYGYTF

D: NA
size: NA
V: TRBV28
J: TRBJ2-7
DNA: TGTGCCAGCAGTTTAGTGGGACTTCGTCCCTCCTACGAGCAGTACTTC
CDR3: CASSLVGLRPSYEQYF

D: NA
size: NA
V: TRBV5-1
J: TRBJ1-4
DNA: TGCGCCAGCAGCTCTCAGGGGTGGGGTTTTACTGAAAAACTGTTTTTT
CDR3: CASSSQGWGFTEKLFF

D: NA
size: few
V: TRBV20-1
J: TRBJ1-2
DNA: TGCAGTGCTTCAATTAGAGGAGGCTACACCTTC
CDR3: CSASIRGGYTF

D: TRBD1
size: NA
V: TRBV6-6
J: TRBJ1-6
DNA: TGTGCCAGCAACTCCGGGACAGGGAATTCACCCCTCCACTTT
CDR3: CASNSGTGNSPLHF

D: NA
size: NA
V: TRBV25-1
J: TRBJ2-1
DNA: TGTGCCAGCAGTGATGATTGGGGGAATGAGCAGTTCTTC
CDR3: CASSDDWGNEQFF

D: NA
size: NA
V: TRBV5-1
J: TRBJ1-4
DNA: TGCGCCAGCAGCTCGCCAACGCCGGGTGAAAAACTGTTTTTT
CDR3: CASSSPTPGEKLFF

D: TRBD1
size: NA
V: TRBV12-5
J: TRBJ2-7
DNA: TGTGCTAGTGGTCACCGGGACAGGGGCCACGAGCAGTACTTC
CDR3: CASGHRDRGHEQYF

D: NA
size: NA
V: TRBV27
J: TRBJ2-2
DNA: TGTGCCAGCAGTCGGTTGGGAACGTTAAACACCGGGGAGCTGTTTTTT
CDR3: CASSRLGTLNTGELFF